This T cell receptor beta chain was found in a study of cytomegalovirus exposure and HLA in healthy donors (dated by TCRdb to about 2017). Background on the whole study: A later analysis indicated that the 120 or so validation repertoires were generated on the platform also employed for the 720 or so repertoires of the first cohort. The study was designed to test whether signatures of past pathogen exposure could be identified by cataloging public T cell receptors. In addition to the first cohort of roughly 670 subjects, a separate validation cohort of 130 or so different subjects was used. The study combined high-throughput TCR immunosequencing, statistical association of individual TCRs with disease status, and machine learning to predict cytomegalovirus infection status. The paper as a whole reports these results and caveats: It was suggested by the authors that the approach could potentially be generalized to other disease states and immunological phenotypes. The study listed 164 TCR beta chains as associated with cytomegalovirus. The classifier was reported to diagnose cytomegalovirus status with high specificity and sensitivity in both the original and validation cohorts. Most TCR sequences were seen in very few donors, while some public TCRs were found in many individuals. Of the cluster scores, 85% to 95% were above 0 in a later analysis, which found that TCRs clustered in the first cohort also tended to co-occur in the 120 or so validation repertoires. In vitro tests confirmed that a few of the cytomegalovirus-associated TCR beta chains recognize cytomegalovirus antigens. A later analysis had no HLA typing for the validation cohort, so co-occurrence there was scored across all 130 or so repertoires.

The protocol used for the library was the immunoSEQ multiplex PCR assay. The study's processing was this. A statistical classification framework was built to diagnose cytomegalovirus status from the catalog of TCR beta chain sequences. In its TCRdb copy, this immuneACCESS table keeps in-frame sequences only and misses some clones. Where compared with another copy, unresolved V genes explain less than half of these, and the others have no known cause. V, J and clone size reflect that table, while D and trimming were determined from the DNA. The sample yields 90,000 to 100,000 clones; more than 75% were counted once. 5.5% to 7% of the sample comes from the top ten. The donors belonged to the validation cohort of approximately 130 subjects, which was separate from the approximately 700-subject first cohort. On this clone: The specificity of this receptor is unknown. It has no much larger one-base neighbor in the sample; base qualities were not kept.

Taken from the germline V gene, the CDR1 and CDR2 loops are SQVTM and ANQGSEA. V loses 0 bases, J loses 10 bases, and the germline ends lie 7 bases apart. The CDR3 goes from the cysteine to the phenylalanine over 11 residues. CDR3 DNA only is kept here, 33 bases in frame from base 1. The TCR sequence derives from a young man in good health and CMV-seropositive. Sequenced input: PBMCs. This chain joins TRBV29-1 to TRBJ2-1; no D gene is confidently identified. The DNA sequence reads TGCAGCGTTGAAGAGGCAGGCGAGCAGTTCTTC. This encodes CSVEEAGEQFF.